This T cell receptor (beta chain) was observed in a study of T cell responses to AZD1222 COVID-19 vaccine. Findings and caveats of the study: Donors were mostly white British, more females; clonal diversity possibly underestimated. Increased Spike-specific TCR breadth and depth were observed after two AZD1222 doses. Dominant CD4 TCR responses targeted spike regions 160-218 and 743-854.

Points on this clone: Its target is not known.

This CDR3 is 17 amino acids long. Germline-derived CDR1 and CDR2 are SGHTA and FQGTGA. V shed 4 bases, J shed 2 bases, and the junction held 9 bases outside the gene matches. The repertoire was sequenced with immunoSEQ multiplex PCR; TCRdb's copy has only in-frame clones and lacks some. The sample carries 150,000 or so clones, about 90% recorded once. Sequenced here: peripheral blood, sampled on day 0 of MenACWY control vaccination. The TCR originated in an adult in good health. This rearrangement joins TRBV7-3 to TRBJ2-2; TRBD2 matches 8 bases. The CDR3 nucleotides are TGTGCCAGCAGCTCCCTTAGCGGGATCGACAACACCGGGGAGCTGTTTTTT. As protein: CASSSLSGIDNTGELFF. Variable domain in full (rest from reference TRBV7-3 and TRBJ2-2): GAGVSQTPSNKVTEKGKYVELRCDPISGHTALYWYRQSLGQGPEFLIYFQGTGAADDSGLPNDRFFAVRPEGSVSTLKIQRTERGDSAVYLCASSSLSGIDNTGELFFGEGSRLTVL.